This T cell receptor (beta chain) appears in the sequencing data of a study of monozygotic twins with inflammatory bowel disease. Starting material for each TCR library was roughly 3,500 ng of total RNA. Added by template switching were UMIs that each held a 6-nucleotide sample barcode. TCRdb reprocessed the 5' RACE reads, keeping one entry per CDR3 protein, no DNA. The sample's table shows about 380,000 distinct CDR3 sequences. In germline, CDR1 is SGHKS, CDR2 YYEKEE (reference sequence). The CDR3 loop spans 14 amino acids. The chain links TRBV5-5 to TRBJ2-3; TCRdb returns TRBD1, unconfirmable since there is no DNA. The material sequenced was blood. This TCR came from a human donor with ulcerative colitis or Crohn's disease, or a healthy co-twin of an affected twin (not recorded which). This chain's CDR3 is CASSALLYTDTQYF.